The present TCR beta chain was sequenced within a study of blood T cell repertoires in COVID-19. Trimming took 6 bases from V and 7 from J; bases not matched to a gene: 6. The CDR3 spans 13 residues. CDR1 SQVTM and CDR2 ANQGSEA come from the germline V gene. TCRdb's table, derived via immunoSEQ multiplex PCR, lists solely in-frame clones and lacks some. The sample includes 200,000 to 300,000 clones, about 89% of them seen just once. The receptor was derived from a man between 40 and 49 years old who had recovered from COVID-19. The material sequenced was PBMCs or T cells enriched from blood (not recorded which). This sequence joins TRBV29-1 and TRBJ1-2, with TRBD1 matching over 12 bases. The CDR3 bases are TGCAGCGTGAGGGGACAGGGGGCTGTTGGCTACACCTTC. As protein: CSVRGQGAVGYTF.